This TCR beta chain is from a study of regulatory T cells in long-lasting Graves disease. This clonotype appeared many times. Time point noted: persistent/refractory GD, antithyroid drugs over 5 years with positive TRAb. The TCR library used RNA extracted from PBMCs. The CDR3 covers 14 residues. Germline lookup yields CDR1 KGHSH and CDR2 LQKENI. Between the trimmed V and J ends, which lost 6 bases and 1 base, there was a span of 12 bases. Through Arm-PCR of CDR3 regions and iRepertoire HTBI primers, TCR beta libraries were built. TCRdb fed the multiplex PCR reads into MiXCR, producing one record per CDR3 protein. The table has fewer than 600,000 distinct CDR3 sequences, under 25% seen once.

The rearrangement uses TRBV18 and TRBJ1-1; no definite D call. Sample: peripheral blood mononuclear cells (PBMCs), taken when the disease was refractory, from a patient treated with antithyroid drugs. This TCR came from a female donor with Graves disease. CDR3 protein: CASSLRQQNTEAFF. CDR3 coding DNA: TGTGCCAGCTCCCTAAGGCAACAGAACACTGAAGCTTTCTTT.